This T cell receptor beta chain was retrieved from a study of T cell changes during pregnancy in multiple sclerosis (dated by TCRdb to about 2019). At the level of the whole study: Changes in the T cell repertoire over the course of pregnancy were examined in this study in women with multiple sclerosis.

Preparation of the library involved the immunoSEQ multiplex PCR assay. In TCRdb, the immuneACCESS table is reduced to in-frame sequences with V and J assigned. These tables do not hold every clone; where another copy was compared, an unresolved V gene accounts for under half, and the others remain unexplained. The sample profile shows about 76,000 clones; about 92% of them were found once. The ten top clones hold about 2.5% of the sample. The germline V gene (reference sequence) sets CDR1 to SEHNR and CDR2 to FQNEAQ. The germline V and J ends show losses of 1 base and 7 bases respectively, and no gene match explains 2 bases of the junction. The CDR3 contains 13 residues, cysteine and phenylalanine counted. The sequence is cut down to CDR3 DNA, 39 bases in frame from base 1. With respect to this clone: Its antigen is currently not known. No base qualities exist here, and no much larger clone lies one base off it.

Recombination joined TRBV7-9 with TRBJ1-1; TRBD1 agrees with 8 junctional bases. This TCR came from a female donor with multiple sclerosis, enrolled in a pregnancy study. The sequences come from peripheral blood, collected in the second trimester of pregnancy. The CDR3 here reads CASSLEDRVEAFF. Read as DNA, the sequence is TGTGCCAGCAGCTTAGAGGACAGGGTTGAAGCTTTCTTT.